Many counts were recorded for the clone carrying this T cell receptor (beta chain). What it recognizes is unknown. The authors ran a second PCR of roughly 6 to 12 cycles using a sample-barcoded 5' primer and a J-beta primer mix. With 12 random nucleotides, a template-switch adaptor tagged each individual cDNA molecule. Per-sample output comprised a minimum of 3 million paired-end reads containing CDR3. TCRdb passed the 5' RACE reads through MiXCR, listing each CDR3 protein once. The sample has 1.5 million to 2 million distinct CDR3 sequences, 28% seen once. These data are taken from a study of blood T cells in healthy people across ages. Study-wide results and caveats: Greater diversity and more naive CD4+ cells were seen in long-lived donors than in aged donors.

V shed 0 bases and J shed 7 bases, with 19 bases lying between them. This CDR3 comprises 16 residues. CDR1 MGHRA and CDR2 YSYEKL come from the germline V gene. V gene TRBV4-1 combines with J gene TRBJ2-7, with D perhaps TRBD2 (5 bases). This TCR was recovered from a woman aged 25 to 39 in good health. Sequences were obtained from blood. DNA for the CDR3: TGCGCCAGCAGCCAAGAATCTTCGTCCGGGAATAGGGAGCAGTACTTC. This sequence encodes CASSQESSSGNREQYF.